What follows are 6 T cell receptor beta chains derived from one specimen sequenced in a study of OX40 agonist ivuxolimab in advanced cancers. Preparation of the library involved the immunoSEQ multiplex PCR assay. Drawn from immuneACCESS, this table holds only the in-frame rearrangements with V and J called that TCRdb kept. Clones are partly lost; checked studies trace under half to an unresolved V gene and leave the rest unexplained. Counted in this sample were roughly 50,000 clones; around 87% of them appeared once. In total, the top ten clones hold approximately 0.41% of the sample. The sequences come from CD4+ or CD8+ T cells sorted from blood, collected in a trial of the OX40 agonist ivuxolimab. These receptors were collected from an adult with an advanced solid tumor such as melanoma, head and neck, liver or kidney cancer.

The J gene is TRBJ2-7, the V gene TRBV29-1; tentative D call: TRBD2 (6 bases). This CDR3 comprises 14 residues. CDR1 SQVTM and CDR2 ANQGSEA come from the germline V gene. Trimming cost V 6 bases and J 0 bases, with 15 bases left between them. CDR3 in amino acids: CSVRKRADSYEQYF. The CDR3 DNA reads TGCAGCGTCAGAAAGCGGGCCGACTCCTACGAGCAGTACTTC.

About this clone itself: Other DNA sequences from this sample encode an identical CDR3 as well. V is TRBV5-1 and J is TRBJ2-5; D is unclear. Germline V lookup: CDR1 SGHRS, CDR2 YFSETQ. The V end was cut by 0 bases, the J end by 0 bases, with 0 bases between. This CDR3 is 12 amino acids long. In DNA, the CDR3 is TGCGCCAGCAGCTTGGACCAAGAGACCCAGTACTTC. Translation: CASSLDQETQYF.

The V call is TRBV18, the J call TRBJ2-1, with D possibly TRBD1 on 5 matching bases. Germline V gives CDR1 KGHSH, CDR2 LQKENI. Between the trimmed V and J ends, which lost 5 bases and 5 bases, there was a span of 13 bases. The CDR3 extends over 14 amino acids. DNA of the CDR3: TGTGCCAGCTCAAAGGCTGGCAGGGACAATGAGCAGTTCTTC. As protein: CASSKAGRDNEQFF.

This chain links TRBV9 with TRBJ1-6, with TRBD1 matching 10 bases. V lost 1 base and J lost 6; bases outside the gene matches: 7. Germline CDR1 SGDLS, CDR2 YYNGEE. The CDR3 sequence is 17 residues long. The CDR3 protein is CASSVPRQGAGNSPLHF. The CDR3 DNA sequence: TGTGCCAGCAGCGTACCCCGACAGGGGGCAGGTAATTCACCCCTCCACTTT.

This sequence joins TRBV6-6 and TRBJ2-5, with 13 bases fitting TRBD2. Trimming took 6 bases from V and 5 from J; bases not matched to a gene: 6. Germline V CDR1 and CDR2: MNHNY, SVGAGI (reference sequence). The CDR3 is 15 amino acids. The CDR3 here is CASRLTSGRYETQYF. CDR3 sequence (DNA): TGTGCCAGCAGACTGACTAGCGGGAGGTATGAGACCCAGTACTTC.

CDR3: CASSLWSVGQSSYEQYF. In nucleotides, the CDR3 is TGCGCCAGCAGCTTGTGGTCCGTCGGGCAGAGCTCCTACGAGCAGTACTTC. The chain is built from TRBV5-1 and TRBJ2-7; no reliable D call. Germline V lookup: CDR1 SGHRS, CDR2 YFSETQ. V was cut by 1 base and J by 0 bases, with 17 bases left in between. The CDR3 runs 17 residues.